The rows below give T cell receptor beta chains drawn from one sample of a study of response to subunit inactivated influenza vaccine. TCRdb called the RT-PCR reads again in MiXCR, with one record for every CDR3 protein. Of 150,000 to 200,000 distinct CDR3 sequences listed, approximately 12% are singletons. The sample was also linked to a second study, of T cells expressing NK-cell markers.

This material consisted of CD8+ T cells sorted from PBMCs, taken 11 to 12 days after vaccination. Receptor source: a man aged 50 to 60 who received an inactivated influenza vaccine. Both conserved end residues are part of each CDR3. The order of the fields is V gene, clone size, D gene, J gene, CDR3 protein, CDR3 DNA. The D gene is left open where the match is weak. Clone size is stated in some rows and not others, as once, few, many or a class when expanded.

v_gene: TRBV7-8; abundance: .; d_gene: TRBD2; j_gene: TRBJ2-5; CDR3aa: CASSSEASGSGETQYF; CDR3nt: TGTGCCAGCAGCTCCGAGGCTAGCGGGAGTGGAGAGACCCAGTACTTC
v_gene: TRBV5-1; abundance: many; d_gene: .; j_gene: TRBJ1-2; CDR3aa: CASSLWTADRDGYTF; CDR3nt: TGCGCCAGCAGTTTGTGGACCGCTGATAGGGATGGCTACACCTTC
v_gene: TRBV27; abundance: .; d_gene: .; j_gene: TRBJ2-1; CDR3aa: CASSLWGSTRNEQFF; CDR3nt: TGTGCCAGCAGCCTTTGGGGAAGTACAAGAAATGAGCAGTTCTTC
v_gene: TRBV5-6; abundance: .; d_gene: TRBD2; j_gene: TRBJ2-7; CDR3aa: CASSLAGLIYEQYF; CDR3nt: TGTGCCAGCAGCTTGGCGGGACTAATATACGAGCAGTACTTC
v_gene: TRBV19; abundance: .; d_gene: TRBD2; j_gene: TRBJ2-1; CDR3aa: CASSIGSGTTHNEQFF; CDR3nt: TGTGCCAGTAGTATAGGGTCCGGGACTACTCACAATGAGCAGTTCTTC
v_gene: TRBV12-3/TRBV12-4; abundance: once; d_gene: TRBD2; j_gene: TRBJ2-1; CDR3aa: CASSLGGLVDLCNEQFF; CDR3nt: TGTGCCAGCAGTTTAGGGGGACTAGTGGATTTGTGCAATGAGCAGTTCTTC
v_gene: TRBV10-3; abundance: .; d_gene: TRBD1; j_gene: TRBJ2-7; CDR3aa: CAISPGTGGGYEQYF; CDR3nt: TGTGCCATCAGTCCCGGGACAGGGGGCGGCTACGAGCAGTACTTC
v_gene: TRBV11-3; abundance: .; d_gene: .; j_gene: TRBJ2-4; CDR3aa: CASSSRDRRFQYF; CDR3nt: TGTGCCAGCAGCTCTAGGGACCGGAGGTTTCAGTACTTC
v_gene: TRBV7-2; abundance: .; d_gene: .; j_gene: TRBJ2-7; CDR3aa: CASSLVTSANEQYF; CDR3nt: TGTGCCAGCAGCTTAGTCACGTCGGCCAACGAGCAGTACTTC
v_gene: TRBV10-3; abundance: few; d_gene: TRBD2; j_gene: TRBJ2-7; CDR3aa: CAISDLPRESRGEQYF; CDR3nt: TGTGCCATCAGTGATCTGCCGCGGGAGTCCCGGGGCGAGCAGTACTTC
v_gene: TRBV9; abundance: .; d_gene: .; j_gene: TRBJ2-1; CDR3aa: CASSVGAGAGNEQFF; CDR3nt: TGTGCCAGCAGCGTAGGGGCAGGGGCAGGCAATGAGCAGTTCTTC
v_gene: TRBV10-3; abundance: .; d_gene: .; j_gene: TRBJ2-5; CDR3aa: CAISELEGPQETQYF; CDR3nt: TGTGCCATCAGTGAACTGGAGGGGCCCCAAGAGACCCAGTACTTC
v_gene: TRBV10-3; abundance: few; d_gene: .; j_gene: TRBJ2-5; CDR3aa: CAIRSGTGIAETQYF; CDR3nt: TGTGCCATCAGGAGTGGTACAGGGATTGCAGAGACCCAGTACTTC
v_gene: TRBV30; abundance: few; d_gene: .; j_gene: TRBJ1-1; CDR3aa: CAWRGIEAFF; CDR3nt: TGTGCCTGGAGAGGGATTGAAGCTTTCTTT